This TCR beta chain was captured in a study of T cell responses to AZD1222 COVID-19 vaccine. Regarding the study as a whole: Recipients of two AZD1222 doses showed rising Spike-specific TCR breadth and depth. Repertoire samples came only from after the peak T cell response. Females made up more of the donors, who were largely white British, and clonal diversity may have come out too low.

Method: immunoSEQ multiplex PCR; TCRdb's copy keeps in-frame clones and lacks some. Seen here are some 200,000 clones, roughly 88% observed once, and the top ten hold roughly 0.99%. Turning to this clone: Its antigen is not known.

Per germline, CDR1 MNHNY and CDR2 SVGAGI (reference sequence). The CDR3 runs to 14 residues. V trimming: 3 bases; J trimming: 2 bases; junction bases outside the gene matches: 1. The V and J genes are TRBV6-6 and TRBJ2-7; TRBD1 aligns across 10 bases. The sample consisted of peripheral blood, taken on day 0 of AZD1222 vaccination. The clonotype was recovered from an adult in good health. CDR3 residues: CASSYGTGAYEQYF. In nucleotides, the CDR3 is TGTGCCAGCAGTTATGGGACAGGGGCCTACGAGCAGTACTTC.